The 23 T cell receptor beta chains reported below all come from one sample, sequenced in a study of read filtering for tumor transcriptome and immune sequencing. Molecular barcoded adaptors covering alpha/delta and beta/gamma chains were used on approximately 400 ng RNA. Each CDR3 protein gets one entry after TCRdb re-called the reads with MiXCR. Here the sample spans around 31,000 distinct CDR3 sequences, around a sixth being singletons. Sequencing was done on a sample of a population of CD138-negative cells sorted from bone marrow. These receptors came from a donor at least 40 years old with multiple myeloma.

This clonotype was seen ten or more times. The CDR3 reads CASSLEQNSYNEQFF. CDR3 DNA sequence: TGTGCCAGCAGCTTAGAGCAGAACTCCTACAATGAGCAGTTCTTC. This chain links TRBV11-2 with TRBJ2-1; D gene ambiguous. CDR1 and CDR2 (germline): SGHAT, FQNNGV. This CDR3 comprises 15 residues. Trimming shortened V by 0 bases and J by 0 bases, and 6 bases separated the two germline ends.

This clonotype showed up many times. This CDR3 is CASSSGFAQPQHF. CDR3 sequence (DNA): TGTGCCAGCAGTTCAGGGTTCGCTCAGCCCCAGCATTTT. The chain is built from TRBV12-3 or TRBV12-4 and TRBJ1-5, with D possibly TRBD1 on 5 matching bases. This CDR3 region has 13 residues. Between the trimmed V and J ends, which lost 4 bases and 6 bases, there was a span of 10 bases.

This CDR3 is CSARDPGFIQPQHF. The CDR3 coding sequence is TGCAGTGCTAGAGACCCCGGATTCATTCAGCCCCAGCATTTT. V usage is TRBV20-1 and J usage is TRBJ1-5; D is unclear. Trimming pared 0 bases from V and 6 bases from J, leaving 12 bases between. Germline V gene lookup returns CDR1 DFQATT and CDR2 SNEGSKA (reference sequence). CDR3 length equals 14 residues.

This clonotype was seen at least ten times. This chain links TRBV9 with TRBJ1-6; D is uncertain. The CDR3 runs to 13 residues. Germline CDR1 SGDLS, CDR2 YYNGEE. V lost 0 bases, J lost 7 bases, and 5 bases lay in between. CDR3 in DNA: TGTGCCAGCAGCGTAGGGAAGAATTCACCCCTCCACTTT. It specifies CASSVGKNSPLHF.

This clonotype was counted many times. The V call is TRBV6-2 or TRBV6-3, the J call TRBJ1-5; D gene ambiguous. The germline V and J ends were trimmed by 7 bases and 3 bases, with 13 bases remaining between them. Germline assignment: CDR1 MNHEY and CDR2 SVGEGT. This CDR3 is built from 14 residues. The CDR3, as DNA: TGTGCCAGCAACGTAGGACCCTACAATCAGCCCCAGCATTTT. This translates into CASNVGPYNQPQHF.

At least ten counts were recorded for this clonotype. CDR3 DNA sequence: TGTGCTAGTGGTTTGACCTCTAGCGGGATATACAATGAGCAGTTCTTC. The encoded protein is CASGLTSSGIYNEQFF. This sequence joins TRBV12-5 and TRBJ2-1; the match to TRBD2 covers 9 bases. V dropped 2 bases and J dropped 4; count of bases not matched to a gene: 6. This CDR3 is 16 amino acids long. The germline CDR1 and CDR2 sequences are LGHNT and FRNRAP.

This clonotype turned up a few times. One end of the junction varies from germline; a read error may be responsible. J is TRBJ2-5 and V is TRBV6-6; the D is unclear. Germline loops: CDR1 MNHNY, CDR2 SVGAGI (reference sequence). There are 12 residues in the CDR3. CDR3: CAGSLPQETQYF. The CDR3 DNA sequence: TGTGCCGGCAGTTTGCCCCAAGAGACCCAGTACTTC.

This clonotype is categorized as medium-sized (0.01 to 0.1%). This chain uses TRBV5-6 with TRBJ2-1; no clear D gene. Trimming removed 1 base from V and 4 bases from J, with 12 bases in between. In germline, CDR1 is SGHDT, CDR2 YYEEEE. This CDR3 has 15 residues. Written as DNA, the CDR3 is TGTGCCAGCAGCTTGTATAGCCGGATTTACAATGAGCAGTTCTTC. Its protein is CASSLYSRIYNEQFF.

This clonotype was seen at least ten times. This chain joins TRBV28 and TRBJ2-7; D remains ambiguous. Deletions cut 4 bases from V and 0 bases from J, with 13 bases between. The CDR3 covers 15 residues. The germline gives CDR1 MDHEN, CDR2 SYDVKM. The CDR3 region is CASSSHQVSSYEQYF. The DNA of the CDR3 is TGTGCCAGCAGTTCCCATCAGGTTAGCTCCTACGAGCAGTACTTC.

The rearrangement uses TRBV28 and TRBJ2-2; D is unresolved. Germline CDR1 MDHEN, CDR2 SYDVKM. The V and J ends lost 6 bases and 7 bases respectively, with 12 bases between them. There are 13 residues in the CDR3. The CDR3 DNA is TGTGCCAGCAGCTTTTCGGGTATCGGGGAGCTGTTTTTT. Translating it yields CASSFSGIGELFF.

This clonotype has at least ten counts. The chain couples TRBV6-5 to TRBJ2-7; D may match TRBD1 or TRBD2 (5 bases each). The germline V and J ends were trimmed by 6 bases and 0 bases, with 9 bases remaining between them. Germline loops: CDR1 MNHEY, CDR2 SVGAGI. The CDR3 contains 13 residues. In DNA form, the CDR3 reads TGTGCCAGCAGAGGGACGGCCTCCTACGAGCAGTACTTC. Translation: CASRGTASYEQYF.

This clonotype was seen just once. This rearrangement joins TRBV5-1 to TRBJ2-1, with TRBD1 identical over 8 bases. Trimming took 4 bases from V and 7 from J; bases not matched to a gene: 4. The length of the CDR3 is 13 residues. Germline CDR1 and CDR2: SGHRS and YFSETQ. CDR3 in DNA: TGCGCCAGCAGCCAGACAGGGGCGAATGAGCAGTTCTTC. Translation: CASSQTGANEQFF. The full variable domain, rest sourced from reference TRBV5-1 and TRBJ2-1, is KAGVTQTPRYLIKTRGQQVTLSCSPISGHRSVSWYQQTPGQGLQFLFEYFSETQRNKGNFPGRFSGRQFSNSRSEMNVSTLELGDSALYLCASSQTGANEQFFGPGTRLTVL.

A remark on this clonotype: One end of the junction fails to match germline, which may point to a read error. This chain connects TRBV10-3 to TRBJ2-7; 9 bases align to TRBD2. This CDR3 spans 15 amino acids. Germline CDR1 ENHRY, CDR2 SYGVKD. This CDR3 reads CATTSGGPFLGELYF. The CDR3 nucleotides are TGTGCCACGACTAGCGGAGGGCCCTTTCTAGGTGAGCTGTACTTC.

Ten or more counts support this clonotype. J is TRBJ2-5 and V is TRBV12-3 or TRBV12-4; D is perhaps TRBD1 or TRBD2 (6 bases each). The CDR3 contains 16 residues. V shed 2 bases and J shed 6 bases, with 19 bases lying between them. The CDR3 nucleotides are TGTGCCAGCAGTTTAATGGGGGGCTCAGTGAGGAAGACCCAGTACTTC. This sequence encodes CASSLMGGSVRKTQYF.

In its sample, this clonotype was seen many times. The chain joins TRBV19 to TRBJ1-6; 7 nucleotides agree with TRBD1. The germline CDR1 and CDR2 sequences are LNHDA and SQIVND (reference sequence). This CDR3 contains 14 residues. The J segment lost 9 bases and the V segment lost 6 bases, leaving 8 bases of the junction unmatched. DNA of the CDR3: TGTGCCAGTAGCTCCGGGACAGTCATTTCACCCCTCCACTTT. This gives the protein CASSSGTVISPLHF.

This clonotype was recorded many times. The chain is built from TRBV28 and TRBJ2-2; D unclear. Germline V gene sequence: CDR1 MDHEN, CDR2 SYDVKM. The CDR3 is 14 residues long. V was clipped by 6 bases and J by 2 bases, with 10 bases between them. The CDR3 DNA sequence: TGTGCCAGCAGACCGCTCGATAACACCGGGGAGCTGTTTTTT. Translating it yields CASRPLDNTGELFF.

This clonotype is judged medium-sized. CDR3 DNA sequence: TGTGCCAGTAGTGTCAGGAATGAAGCTTTCTTT. It is translated as CASSVRNEAFF. The genes are TRBV19 and TRBJ1-1; no definite D call. The CDR3 is 11 amino acids. Deletions cut 5 bases from V and 7 bases from J, with 8 bases between. CDR1 is LNHDA and CDR2 is SQIVND in the germline V gene (reference sequence).

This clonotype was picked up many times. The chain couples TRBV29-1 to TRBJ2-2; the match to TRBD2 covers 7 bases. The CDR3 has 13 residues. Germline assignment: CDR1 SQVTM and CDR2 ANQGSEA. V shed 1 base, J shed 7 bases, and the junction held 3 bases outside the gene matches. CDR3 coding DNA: TGCAGCGTTGAAGGATGGGGGGGCGGGGAGCTGTTTTTT. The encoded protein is CSVEGWGGGELFF.

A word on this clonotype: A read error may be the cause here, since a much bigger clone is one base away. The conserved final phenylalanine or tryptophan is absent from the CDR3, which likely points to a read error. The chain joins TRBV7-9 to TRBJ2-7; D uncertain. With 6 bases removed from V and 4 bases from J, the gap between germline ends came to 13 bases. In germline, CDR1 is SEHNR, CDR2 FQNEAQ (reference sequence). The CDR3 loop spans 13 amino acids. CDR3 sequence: CASSSSDRYEQYY. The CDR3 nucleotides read TGTGCCAGCAGTTCCTCCGACCGGTACGAGCAGTACTAC.

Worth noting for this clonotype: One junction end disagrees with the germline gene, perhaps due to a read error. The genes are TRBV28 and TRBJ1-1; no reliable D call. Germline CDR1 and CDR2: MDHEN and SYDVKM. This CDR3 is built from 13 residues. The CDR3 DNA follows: TGTGCCAGCAGTTTATTAGAGAACACTGAAACTTTCTTT. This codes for CASSLLENTETFF.

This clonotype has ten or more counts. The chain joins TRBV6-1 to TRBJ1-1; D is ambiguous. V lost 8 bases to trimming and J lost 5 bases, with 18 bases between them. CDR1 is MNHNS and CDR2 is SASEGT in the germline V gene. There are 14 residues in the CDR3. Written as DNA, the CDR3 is TGTGCCAGCGGAGGAATTGGCATCGAAACTGAAGCTTTCTTT. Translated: CASGGIGIETEAFF.

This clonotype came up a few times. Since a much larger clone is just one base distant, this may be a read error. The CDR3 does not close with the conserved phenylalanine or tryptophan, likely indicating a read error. CDR3 nucleotides: TGCAGTGCTTCGACCGGGACAGGGGGAAACACCATATATGTT. Translation: CSASTGTGGNTIYV. The gene calls are TRBV20-1 and TRBJ1-3, with TRBD1 identical over 9 bases. The CDR3 runs to 14 residues. V was clipped by 5 bases and J by 4 bases; unmatched bases: 6. Germline V lookup: CDR1 DFQATT, CDR2 SNEGSKA (reference sequence).

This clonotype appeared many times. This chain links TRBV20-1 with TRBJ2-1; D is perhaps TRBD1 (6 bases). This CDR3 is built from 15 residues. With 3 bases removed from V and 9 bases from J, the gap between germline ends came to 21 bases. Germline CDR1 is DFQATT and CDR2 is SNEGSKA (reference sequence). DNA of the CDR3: TGCAGTGCTAGTATTGAAGGGGGACCCCGTTTTGAGCAGTTCTTC. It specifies CSASIEGGPRFEQFF.